The 4 T cell receptor beta chains listed next were all sequenced from one sample in a study of beta chain features in type 1 diabetes. The whole isolated RNA underwent reverse transcription, so sequencing captured expressed TCRB transcripts. The assay was immunoSEQ multiplex PCR, and TCRdb's table has in-frame clones only and misses some. The data contain about half a million clones, about 32% of them singletons. Sequenced: naive CD4+ T cells from blood. All receptors derive from a man aged 18 to 35 in good health.

The J gene is TRBJ2-7, the V gene TRBV9; D call uncertain. The germline V gene encodes CDR1 SGDLS and CDR2 YYNGEE. The V gene lost 4 bases and the J gene lost 8 bases, with 19 bases spanning the gap. The CDR3 contains 14 residues. The DNA of the CDR3 is TGTGCCAGCAGCCCCGCCGGGCGGACCCTACAGCAGTACTTC. Its protein is CASSPAGRTLQQYF.

The chain combines TRBV7-9 with TRBJ1-4, with 10 positions matching TRBD1. The germline gives CDR1 SEHNR, CDR2 FQNEAQ (reference sequence). The CDR3 consists of 15 residues. V was clipped by 4 bases and J by 7 bases; unmatched bases: 6. The CDR3 reads CASSYRQGAIEKLFF. The CDR3 DNA follows: TGTGCCAGCAGCTATAGACAGGGGGCTATTGAAAAACTGTTTTTT.

Notes on this clone: The sample contains more than one DNA sequence encoding this CDR3. This rearrangement joins TRBV30 to TRBJ1-5; perhaps TRBD1 as D (5 bases). The CDR3 runs to 15 residues. The V end was cut by 0 bases, the J end by 2 bases, with 11 bases between. In germline, CDR1 is GTSNPN, CDR2 SVGIG (reference sequence). The DNA of the CDR3 is TGTGCCTGGAGTGTCTTCGGCAGGGGCAATCAGCCCCAGCATTTT. Its protein is CAWSVFGRGNQPQHF.

The CDR3 DNA is TGTGCCATCAGTGAGTTAGGACTAGCGGGCTTCCAAGAGACCCAGTACTTC. Translated: CAISELGLAGFQETQYF. The gene calls are TRBV10-3 and TRBJ2-5, with 11 bases that match TRBD2. The CDR3 has 17 amino acids. Germline CDR1 reads ENHRY; CDR2 reads SYGVKD. Germline trimming cut 1 base from V and 1 base from J; bases unmatched to any gene: 5.